A single sample is the source of the 20 T cell receptor beta chains below, sequenced in a study of blood T cell repertoires in COVID-19. TCRdb's table, derived via immunoSEQ multiplex PCR, lists solely in-frame clones and lacks some. This table has about 99,000 clones, 84% appearing once. The material sequenced was peripheral blood. The receptors here all came from a man aged 70-80 years with active or convalescent COVID-19.

The chain recombines TRBV2 with TRBJ2-5; TRBD1 is a possible D gene (6 bases). The CDR3 runs 14 residues. V gave up 6 bases and J gave up 2 bases, with 13 bases separating them. Germline V gives CDR1 SNHLY, CDR2 FYNNEI. The CDR3 DNA reads TGTGCCAGCAGCGGAGACACAGGGCAAGAGACCCAGTACTTC. It specifies CASSGDTGQETQYF.

This clone was seen a handful of times. The chain uses TRBV5-6 and TRBJ1-2, with 7 bases lining up with TRBD1. This CDR3 region has 16 residues. V dropped 4 bases and J dropped 2; count of bases not matched to a gene: 11. The V gene's germline CDR1 is SGHDT and CDR2 YYEEEE. This chain's CDR3 is CASSPPGQRPNYGYTF. CDR3 coding DNA: TGTGCCAGCAGCCCCCCGGGACAGCGACCCAACTATGGCTACACCTTC.

The chain combines TRBV5-4 with TRBJ2-2, with 11 bases matching TRBD2. V was clipped by 4 bases and J by 4 bases; unmatched bases: 6. Germline V CDR1 and CDR2: SGHNT, YYREEE (reference sequence). This CDR3 is built from 16 residues. DNA for the CDR3: TGTGCCAGCAGCGCCCTAGCGGGGGGCACCACCGGGGAGCTGTTTTTT. As protein: CASSALAGGTTGELFF.

The chain employs TRBV27 and TRBJ1-2, with 10 bases lining up with TRBD1. This CDR3 is 15 amino acids long. With 4 bases clipped from V and 0 bases from J, the junction kept 2 bases outside the gene matches. The germline gives CDR1 MNHEY, CDR2 SMNVEV (reference sequence). The CDR3 sequence is CASSSGQGANYGYTF. CDR3 nucleotides: TGTGCCAGCAGTTCCGGACAGGGGGCTAACTATGGCTACACCTTC.

V and J are TRBV7-8 and TRBJ2-5, with 10 bases identical to TRBD2. Germline CDR1 is SGHVS and CDR2 is FQNEAQ. CDR3 length equals 16 residues. Germline trimming cut 5 bases from V and 4 bases from J; bases unmatched to any gene: 10. In DNA form, the CDR3 reads TGTGCCAGCAGCCCGTTAGCGGGGGGAACGGGAGAGACCCAGTACTTC. Amino acid sequence: CASSPLAGGTGETQYF.

On this clone: This specimen includes other DNA sequences encoding the same CDR3. J is TRBJ1-2 and V is TRBV11-2; D is possibly TRBD1 (6 bases). The ends were cut back, 5 bases at V and 4 bases at J, with 11 bases in the middle. This CDR3 is built from 13 residues. Germline V gene sequence: CDR1 SGHAT, CDR2 FQNNGV. The CDR3 DNA sequence: TGTGCCAGCAGCCCCGGACAGAGCTATGGCTACACCTTC. Its translation is CASSPGQSYGYTF.

DNA for the CDR3: TGTGCCAGCAGTTTACTAGGACATAACTATGGCTACACCTTC. Residues: CASSLLGHNYGYTF. The chain links TRBV28 to TRBJ1-2; tentative D call: TRBD1 (5 bases). The length of the CDR3 is 14 residues. Germline lookup yields CDR1 MDHEN and CDR2 SYDVKM. V was cut by 2 bases and J by 1 base, with 8 bases left in between.

This clone was observed a single time. This chain joins TRBV7-9 and TRBJ1-2; tentatively, D is TRBD1 (6 bases). Trimming shortened V by 5 bases and J by 5 bases, and 12 bases separated the two germline ends. Germline CDR1 is SEHNR and CDR2 is FQNEAQ (reference sequence). The CDR3 consists of 13 residues. The CDR3 nucleotides are TGTGCCAGCAGCCCAAGGGACAATTATGGCTACACCTTC. Translation gives CASSPRDNYGYTF.

The J gene is TRBJ2-1, the V gene TRBV7-9; 9 bases are shared with TRBD2. This CDR3 region has 15 residues. Germline V gene lookup returns CDR1 SEHNR and CDR2 FQNEAQ (reference sequence). V gave up 2 bases and J gave up 6 bases; unmatched junction bases: 5. CDR3 nucleotide sequence: TGTGCCAGCAGCTTACTGCGGGGGGGGATCAATGAGCAGTTCTTC. Amino acid sequence: CASSLLRGGINEQFF.

The chain has TRBV7-2 and TRBJ2-3; weak D call: TRBD2 (5 bases). V lost 7 bases to trimming and J lost 3 bases, with 14 bases between them. Germline CDR1 reads SGHTA; CDR2 reads FQGNSA. The CDR3 extends over 14 amino acids. The CDR3 coding sequence is TGTGCCAGCACGCCGGGGAGCGTAACAGATACGCAGTATTTT. Translating gives CASTPGSVTDTQYF.

The chain joins TRBV18 to TRBJ2-7, with D tentatively TRBD1 (6 bases). The V end was cut by 1 base, the J end by 2 bases, with 6 bases between. Germline values: CDR1 KGHSH, CDR2 LQKENI. The CDR3 has 13 amino acids. CDR3 sequence reads: CASSPRQAYEQYF. The CDR3 DNA reads as TGTGCCAGCTCACCACGACAGGCCTACGAGCAGTACTTC.

The rearrangement links TRBV29-1 to TRBJ1-4; D remains ambiguous. The V end lost 0 bases, the J end lost 8 bases, and 4 bases lay between the germline ends. From germline, CDR1 is SQVTM and CDR2 ANQGSEA. CDR3 length: 11 amino acids. The CDR3: CSVEDKEKLFF. Written as DNA, the CDR3 is TGCAGCGTTGAAGATAAAGAAAAACTGTTTTTT. The full variable domain, in which reference TRBV29-1 and TRBJ1-4 provide the parts outside the CDR3, is SAVISQKPSRDICQRGTSLTIQCQVDSQVTMMFWYRQQPGQSLTLIATANQGSEATYESGFVIDKFPISRPNLTFSTLTVSNMSPEDSSIYLCSVEDKEKLFFGSGTQLSVL.

V is TRBV15 and J is TRBJ1-5, with a tentative D call TRBD1 (5 bases). Trimming removed 3 bases from V and 2 bases from J, with 11 bases in between. Germline V gene data show CDR1 as LNHNV and CDR2 as YYDKDF (reference sequence). CDR3 length: 15 residues. CDR3 region: CATSRGDSRNQPQHF. In nucleotides, the CDR3 is TGTGCCACCAGCAGGGGGGACTCACGCAATCAGCCCCAGCATTTT.

The rearrangement links TRBV7-2 to TRBJ2-1; D may be TRBD1 (6 bases). The CDR3 extends over 14 amino acids. V was clipped by 2 bases and J by 7 bases, with 12 bases between them. Germline loops: CDR1 SGHTA, CDR2 FQGNSA. CDR3 coding DNA: TGTGCCAGCAGCTTACGGTACCAGGGGAATGAGCAGTTCTTC. Encoded protein: CASSLRYQGNEQFF.

This clone was observed once. This rearrangement joins TRBV5-1 to TRBJ2-3, with a tentative D call TRBD1 (6 bases). Deletions cut 1 base from V and 7 bases from J, with 16 bases between. This CDR3 spans 15 amino acids. Per the germline V gene, CDR1 is SGHRS and CDR2 is YFSETQ. The CDR3 sequence is CASSLTGTGENTQYF. The CDR3 region has the DNA TGCGCCAGCAGCTTGACAGGGACGGGCGAGAATACGCAGTATTTT.

The V and J genes are TRBV6-6 and TRBJ2-7, with D perhaps matching TRBD1 (6 bases). Germline V gene sequence: CDR1 MNHNY, CDR2 SVGAGI (reference sequence). The CDR3 extends over 14 amino acids. V dropped 5 bases and J dropped 2 bases, with 13 bases sitting between them. The CDR3 DNA follows: TGTGCCAGCAGTCTGGGGGCCCTTACCTACGAGCAGTACTTC. Translation gives CASSLGALTYEQYF.

The chain combines TRBV6-5 with TRBJ2-2, with a possible D match to TRBD2 (6 bases). CDR3 length: 14 residues. Looked up from germline, CDR1 is MNHEY and CDR2 is SVGAGI. The V gene lost 10 bases and the J gene lost 2 bases, with 14 bases spanning the gap. In DNA form, the CDR3 reads TGTGCCAACCGTCGGGGGAGTAACACCGGGGAGCTGTTTTTT. This codes for CANRRGSNTGELFF.

The genes are TRBV18 and TRBJ2-4, with 14 bases lining up with TRBD2. The V segment lost 5 bases and the J segment 5 bases; nucleotides outside the gene matches: 2. CDR1 and CDR2 from the germline V gene are KGHSH and LQKENI. This CDR3 is 15 amino acids long. CDR3 protein: CASSGTSGGQNIQYF. CDR3 bases: TGTGCCAGCTCAGGGACTAGCGGGGGCCAAAACATTCAGTACTTC.

This clone was counted between two and nine times. This chain uses TRBV7-2 with TRBJ1-2; 7 bases fit TRBD1. The germline gives CDR1 SGHTA, CDR2 FQGNSA. V shed 4 bases and J 2 bases; nucleotides not matched to a gene: 4. The CDR3 is 14 residues long. The CDR3 region has the DNA TGTGCCAGCAGCTGGGACAGACGAAACTATGGCTACACCTTC. This translates into CASSWDRRNYGYTF.

This chain connects TRBV6-1 to TRBJ1-2, with 10 bases that match TRBD1. CDR1 is MNHNS and CDR2 is SASEGT in the germline V gene. The CDR3 totals 16 residues. Trimming at V came to 2 bases and at J to 0 bases, leaving 3 bases not matched to a gene. This CDR3 is CASSERQGASNYGYTF. In DNA, the CDR3 is TGTGCCAGCAGTGAAAGACAGGGGGCCTCTAACTATGGCTACACCTTC.